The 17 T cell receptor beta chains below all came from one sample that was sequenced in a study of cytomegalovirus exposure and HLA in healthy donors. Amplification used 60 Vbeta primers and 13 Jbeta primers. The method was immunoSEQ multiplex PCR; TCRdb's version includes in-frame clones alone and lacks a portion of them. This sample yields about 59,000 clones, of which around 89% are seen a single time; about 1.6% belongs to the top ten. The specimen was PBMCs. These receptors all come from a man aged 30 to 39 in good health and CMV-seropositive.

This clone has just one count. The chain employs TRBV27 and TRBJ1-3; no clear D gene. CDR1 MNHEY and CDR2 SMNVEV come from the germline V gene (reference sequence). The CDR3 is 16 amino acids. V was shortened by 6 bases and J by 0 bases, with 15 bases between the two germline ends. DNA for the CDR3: TGTGCCAGCAGCCTACGGCCGCACTACTCTGGAAACACCATATATTTT. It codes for CASSLRPHYSGNTIYF.

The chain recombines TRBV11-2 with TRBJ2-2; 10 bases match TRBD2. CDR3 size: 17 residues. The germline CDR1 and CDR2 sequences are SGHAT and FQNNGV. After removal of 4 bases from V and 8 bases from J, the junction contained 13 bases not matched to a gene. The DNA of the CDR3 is TGTGCCAGCAGCTCCCCTAACCTAGCGGGAGCGAGAGGGGAGCTGTTTTTT. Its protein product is CASSSPNLAGARGELFF.

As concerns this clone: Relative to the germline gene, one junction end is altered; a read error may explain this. The DNA for the CDR3 is TGTTCCAGCAGCTTAAGAGGACTAGCGGGAGGGCCCGGGGCCAACGTCCTGACTTTC. It codes for CSSSLRGLAGGPGANVLTF. The genes are TRBV7-9 and TRBJ2-6; 15 bases match TRBD2. Germline values: CDR1 SEHNR, CDR2 FQNEAQ (reference sequence). The CDR3 loop spans 19 amino acids.

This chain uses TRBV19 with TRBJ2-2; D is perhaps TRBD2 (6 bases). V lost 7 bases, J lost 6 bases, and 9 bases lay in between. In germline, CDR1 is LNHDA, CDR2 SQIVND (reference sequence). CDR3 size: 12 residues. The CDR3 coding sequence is TGTGCCAGTAAAGGAGGGCCCGGGGAGCTGTTTTTT. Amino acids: CASKGGPGELFF.

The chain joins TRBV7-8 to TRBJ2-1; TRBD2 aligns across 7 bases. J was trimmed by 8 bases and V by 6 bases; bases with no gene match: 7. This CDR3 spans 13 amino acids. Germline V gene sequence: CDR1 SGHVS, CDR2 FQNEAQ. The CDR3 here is CASRSGTNYEQFF. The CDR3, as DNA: TGTGCCAGCAGGTCCGGGACTAACTATGAGCAGTTCTTC.

In DNA, the CDR3 is TGCGCCAGCAGCCCCCAAGTCGGGGGCACTGAAGCTTTCTTT. Protein sequence: CASSPQVGGTEAFF. V and J are TRBV4-3 and TRBJ1-1; D might be TRBD1 (5 bases). Trimming shortened V by 4 bases and J by 4 bases, and 13 bases separated the two germline ends. The germline CDR1 and CDR2 sequences are LGHNA and YSLEER. This CDR3 has 14 residues.

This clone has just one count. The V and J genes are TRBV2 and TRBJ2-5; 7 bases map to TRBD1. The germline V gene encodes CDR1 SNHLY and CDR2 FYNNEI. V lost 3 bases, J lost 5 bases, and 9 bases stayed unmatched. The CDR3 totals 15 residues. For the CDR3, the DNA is TGTGCCAGCAGTGACGGAGACAGGGCTAGTGAGACCCAGTACTTC. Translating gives CASSDGDRASETQYF.

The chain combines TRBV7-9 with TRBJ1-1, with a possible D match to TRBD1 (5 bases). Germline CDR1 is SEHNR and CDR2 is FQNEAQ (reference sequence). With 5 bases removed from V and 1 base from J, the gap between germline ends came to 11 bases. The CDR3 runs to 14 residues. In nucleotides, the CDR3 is TGTGCCAGCAGCGAGATCCAGGGGAACACTGAAGCTTTCTTT. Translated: CASSEIQGNTEAFF.

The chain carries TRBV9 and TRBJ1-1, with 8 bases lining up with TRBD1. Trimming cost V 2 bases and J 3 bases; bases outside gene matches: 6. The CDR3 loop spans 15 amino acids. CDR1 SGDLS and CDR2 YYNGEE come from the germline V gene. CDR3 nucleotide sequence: TGTGCCAGCAGCGTCCAACAGGGGGGAGACACTGAAGCTTTCTTT. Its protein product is CASSVQQGGDTEAFF.

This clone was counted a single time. The CDR3 loop reads CASSYSVGRGQFF. In DNA form, the CDR3 reads TGTGCCAGCAGTTACTCAGTGGGTCGAGGGCAGTTCTTC. This sequence joins TRBV6-5 and TRBJ2-1; D remains ambiguous. This CDR3 is 13 amino acids long. With 0 bases removed from V and 12 bases from J, the gap between germline ends came to 12 bases. Germline CDR1 reads MNHEY; CDR2 reads SVGAGI.

The CDR3 here is CASSLEDFQETQYF. CDR3 bases: TGTGCCAGCAGTTTGGAGGATTTCCAAGAGACCCAGTACTTC. The chain recombines TRBV28 with TRBJ2-5; D possibly corresponds to TRBD2 (5 bases). This CDR3 has 14 amino acids. Trimming took off 3 bases at V and 1 base at J, with 9 bases between the two ends. Germline assignment: CDR1 MDHEN and CDR2 SYDVKM. The whole variable domain, filled in from reference TRBV28 and TRBJ2-5, reads DVKVTQSSRYLVKRTGEKVFLECVQDMDHENMFWYRQDPGLGLRLIYFSYDVKMKEKGDIPEGYSVSREKKERFSLILESASTNQTSMYLCASSLEDFQETQYFGPGTRLLVL.

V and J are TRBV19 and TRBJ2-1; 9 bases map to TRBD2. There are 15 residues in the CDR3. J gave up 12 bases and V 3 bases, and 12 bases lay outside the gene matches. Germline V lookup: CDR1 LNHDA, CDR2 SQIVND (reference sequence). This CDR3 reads CASSISRAGGRLQFF. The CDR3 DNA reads TGTGCCAGTAGTATTTCGAGGGCGGGAGGGCGGTTGCAGTTCTTC. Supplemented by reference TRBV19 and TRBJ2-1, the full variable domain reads DGGITQSPKYLFRKEGQNVTLSCEQNLNHDAMYWYRQDPGQGLRLIYYSQIVNDFQKGDIAEGYSVSREKKESFPLTVTSAQKNPTAFYLCASSISRAGGRLQFFGPGTRLTVL.

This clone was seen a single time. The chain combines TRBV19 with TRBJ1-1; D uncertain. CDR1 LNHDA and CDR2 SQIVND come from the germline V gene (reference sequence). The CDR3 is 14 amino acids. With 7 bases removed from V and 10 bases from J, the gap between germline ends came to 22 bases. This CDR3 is CASIFGRGTTPAFF. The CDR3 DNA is TGTGCCAGTATTTTCGGCCGGGGAACCACCCCAGCTTTCTTT.

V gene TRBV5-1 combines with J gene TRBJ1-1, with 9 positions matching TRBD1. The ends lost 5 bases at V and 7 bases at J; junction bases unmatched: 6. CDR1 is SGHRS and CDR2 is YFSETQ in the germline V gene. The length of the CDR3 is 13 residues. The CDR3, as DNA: TGCGCCAGCAGGGGACAGGGATACGGTGAAGCTTTCTTT. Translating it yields CASRGQGYGEAFF.

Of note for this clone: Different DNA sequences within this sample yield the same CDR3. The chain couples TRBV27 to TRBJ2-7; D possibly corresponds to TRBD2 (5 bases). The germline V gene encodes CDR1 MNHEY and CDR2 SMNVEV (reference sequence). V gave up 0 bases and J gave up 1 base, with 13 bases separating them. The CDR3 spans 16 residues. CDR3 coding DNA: TGTGCCAGCAGTTTATCGTCAGGACTGTATTCCTACGAGCAGTACTTC. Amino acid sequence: CASSLSSGLYSYEQYF.

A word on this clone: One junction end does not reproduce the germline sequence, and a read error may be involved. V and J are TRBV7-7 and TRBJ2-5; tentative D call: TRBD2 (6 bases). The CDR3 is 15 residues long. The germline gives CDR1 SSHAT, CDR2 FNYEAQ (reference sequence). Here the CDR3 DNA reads TGTGCTAGCAGCTTAGGTCGGCAGGGAGGAGAGACCCAGTACTTC. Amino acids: CASSLGRQGGETQYF.

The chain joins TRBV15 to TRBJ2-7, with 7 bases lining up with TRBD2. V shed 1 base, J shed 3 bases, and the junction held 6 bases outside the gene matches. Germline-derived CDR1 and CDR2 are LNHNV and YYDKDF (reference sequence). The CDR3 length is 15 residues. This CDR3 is CATSRGTGGVYEQYF. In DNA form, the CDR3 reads TGTGCCACCAGCAGAGGGACGGGAGGAGTCTACGAGCAGTACTTC. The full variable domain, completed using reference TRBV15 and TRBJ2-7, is DAMVIQNPRYQVTQFGKPVTLSCSQTLNHNVMYWYQQKSSQAPKLLFHYYDKDFNNEADTPDNFQSRRPNTSFCFLDIRSPGLGDTAMYLCATSRGTGGVYEQYFGPGTRLTVT.